This TCR beta chain was sequenced in a study of blood T cell repertoires in COVID-19. About the research overall: The samples span acute and convalescent COVID-19 from the United States, Italy and Spain. T cells, B-cell-depleted T cells, or PBMCs supplied cDNA or gDNA.

The Seattle patients joined while their infection was active and were tracked longitudinally afterward. Original data processing: Counts of nucleated cells, estimated from reference gene primer amplification, were obtained. Some clones are missing from TCRdb's copy, which holds only in-frame ones; the method was immunoSEQ multiplex PCR. The V and J calls and clone size are taken from that table; D and trimming were inferred from the DNA. Seen here are 150,000 to 200,000 clones, over 80% observed once, and the top ten hold 0.9% to 0.95%. This TCR was sampled from a man aged 55 to 69 with COVID-19, enrolled during active disease. The specimen sequenced was peripheral blood.

CDR3 sequence: CASSSQGVEGYTF. CDR3 DNA sequence: TGTGCCAGCAGTTCTCAAGGGGTGGAAGGCTACACCTTC. The V gene is TRBV7-9, the J gene TRBJ1-2; tentatively, D is TRBD1 (5 bases). The CDR3 is 13 residues long. The V and J ends lost 6 bases and 8 bases respectively, with 16 bases between them. In germline, CDR1 is SEHNR, CDR2 FQNEAQ (reference sequence).